This T cell receptor beta chain was sequenced in a study of CD8 T cells in ankylosing spondylitis. Between the trimmed V and J ends, which lost 3 bases and 0 bases, there was a span of 8 bases. The CDR3 extends over 14 amino acids. Germline CDR1 and CDR2: MDHEN and SYDVKM. This clonotype was seen a handful of times. MiXCR, run by TCRdb on the 5' RACE reads, gives a single entry per CDR3 protein. Seen here are under 300,000 distinct CDR3 sequences, 18% observed once, and the top ten hold around 30%. The chain carries TRBV28 and TRBJ2-5; D gene ambiguous. This TCR derives from a male donor with ankylosing spondylitis or in good health (not recorded which). The sequenced material came from blood, either unsorted or a sorted T cell fraction (not recorded which). The CDR3 bases are TGTGCCAGCAGTTTGCGAGGTTACCAAGAGACCCAGTACTTC. Encoded protein: CASSLRGYQETQYF. The full variable domain, rest sourced from reference TRBV28 and TRBJ2-5, is DVKVTQSSRYLVKRTGEKVFLECVQDMDHENMFWYRQDPGLGLRLIYFSYDVKMKEKGDIPEGYSVSREKKERFSLILESASTNQTSMYLCASSLRGYQETQYFGPGTRLLVL.